One sample yielded the 15 T cell receptor beta chains listed below, sequenced in a study of blood T cell repertoires in COVID-19. Repertoires were generated with immunoSEQ multiplex PCR, while TCRdb's copy carries only in-frame clones and drops some. The sample holds fewer than 95,000 clones, around 89% seen once. Sequencing was carried out using peripheral blood. These receptors originate from a man aged 55 to 69 with acute or convalescent COVID-19.

The V gene is TRBV19, the J gene TRBJ1-6; no firm D call. The CDR3 spans 15 residues. The germline CDR1 and CDR2 sequences are LNHDA and SQIVND (reference sequence). The V end lost 7 bases, the J end lost 7 bases, and 17 bases lay between the germline ends. CDR3 sequence (DNA): TGTGCCAGTACACTTACGTCCGCGGGGAATTCACCCCTCCACTTT. It specifies CASTLTSAGNSPLHF.

The V call is TRBV7-7, the J call TRBJ2-5; D is possibly TRBD1 (6 bases). The CDR3 extends over 15 amino acids. The ends were cut back, 4 bases at V and 0 bases at J, with 12 bases in the middle. In germline, CDR1 is SSHAT, CDR2 FNYEAQ (reference sequence). The CDR3 loop reads CASSSLRGNQETQYF. In nucleotides, the CDR3 is TGTGCCAGCAGCTCTCTAAGGGGGAACCAAGAGACCCAGTACTTC.

The chain combines TRBV5-1 with TRBJ2-1; tentatively, D is TRBD2 (5 bases). This CDR3 has 16 residues. Looked up from germline, CDR1 is SGHRS and CDR2 is YFSETQ. With 0 bases removed from V and 0 bases from J, the gap between germline ends came to 10 bases. The CDR3 loop reads CASSLAAVSSYNEQFF. DNA of the CDR3: TGCGCCAGCAGCTTGGCAGCGGTGAGCTCCTACAATGAGCAGTTCTTC.

The V gene is TRBV5-1, the J gene TRBJ1-2; TRBD1 agrees at 10 bases. CDR1 is SGHRS and CDR2 is YFSETQ in the germline V gene. The CDR3 has 15 amino acids. V trimming: 5 bases; J trimming: 6 bases; junction bases outside the gene matches: 10. The CDR3 reads CASRAGTGDQNGYTF. The CDR3 DNA follows: TGCGCCAGCAGAGCCGGGACAGGGGACCAAAATGGCTACACCTTC.

The gene calls are TRBV11-2 and TRBJ1-3, with D uncertain. Germline CDR1 and CDR2: SGHAT and FQNNGV. The length of the CDR3 is 16 residues. Trimming stripped 0 bases from V and 3 bases from J, with 12 bases between. The CDR3 spells CASSLDFSGGGNTIYF. The CDR3 DNA reads TGTGCCAGCAGCTTAGACTTTTCTGGCGGTGGAAACACCATATATTTT. The full variable domain, its missing parts supplied by reference TRBV11-2 and TRBJ1-3, is EAGVAQSPRYKIIEKRQSVAFWCNPISGHATLYWYQQILGQGPKLLIQFQNNGVVDDSQLPKDRFSAERLKGVDSTLKIQPAKLEDSAVYLCASSLDFSGGGNTIYFGEGSWLTVV.

This clone was seen more than once but under ten times. This chain connects TRBV7-8 to TRBJ2-3, with a tentative D call TRBD1 (6 bases). Germline values: CDR1 SGHVS, CDR2 FQNEAQ. The CDR3 length is 16 residues. V lost 1 base to trimming and J lost 4 bases, with 15 bases between them. The CDR3 sequence is CASSLVTGNSADTQYF. The CDR3 nucleotides read TGTGCCAGCAGCTTAGTAACAGGGAATTCGGCAGATACGCAGTATTTT.

This clone occurred once. The V and J genes are TRBV5-1 and TRBJ2-1, with 11 bases matching TRBD2. There are 15 residues in the CDR3. Germline V lookup: CDR1 SGHRS, CDR2 YFSETQ. J gave up 6 bases and V 4 bases, and 6 bases lay outside the gene matches. As DNA, the CDR3 is TGCGCCAGCAGCATGGTAGCGGGAGGGCTCAATGAGCAGTTCTTC. Amino acids: CASSMVAGGLNEQFF.

This clone was detected only a few times. V is TRBV7-2 and J is TRBJ1-2, with 7 bases identical to TRBD1. V trimming: 5 bases; J trimming: 4 bases; junction bases outside the gene matches: 4. The germline gives CDR1 SGHTA, CDR2 FQGNSA. The CDR3 sequence is 13 residues long. CDR3 nucleotides: TGTGCCAGCAGCCCAGGGACAGCCTATGGCTACACCTTC. Translated, it gives CASSPGTAYGYTF.

The gene calls are TRBV30 and TRBJ1-3; D is ambiguous. Trimming took off 2 bases at V and 1 base at J, with 12 bases between the two ends. CDR1 GTSNPN and CDR2 SVGIG come from the germline V gene (reference sequence). The CDR3 sequence is 15 residues long. CDR3 in amino acids: CAWSFWTGSGNTIYF. CDR3 bases: TGTGCCTGGAGTTTTTGGACGGGATCTGGAAACACCATATATTTT.

This sequence joins TRBV5-1 and TRBJ1-2; D call uncertain. V was pared by 0 bases and J by 2 bases, with 5 bases between. Germline CDR1 SGHRS, CDR2 YFSETQ. CDR3 length: 13 amino acids. The CDR3 loop reads CASSLDGNYGYTF. The DNA of the CDR3 is TGCGCCAGCAGCTTGGACGGGAACTATGGCTACACCTTC.

V and J are TRBV18 and TRBJ2-7; D is ambiguous. CDR1 KGHSH and CDR2 LQKENI come from the germline V gene. Trimming removed 2 bases at V and 4 bases at J, with 12 bases between. The CDR3 runs to 14 residues. CDR3 residues: CASSPDLVAYEQYF. The CDR3 nucleotides read TGTGCCAGCTCACCAGACCTAGTCGCGTACGAGCAGTACTTC.

The V call is TRBV5-6, the J call TRBJ1-2; possible D gene TRBD1, 6 bases. V was shortened by 1 base and J by 2 bases, with 12 bases between the two germline ends. The CDR3 runs 15 residues. Looked up from germline, CDR1 is SGHDT and CDR2 is YYEEEE. The CDR3 region is CASSLFYGQNYGYTF. CDR3 nucleotide sequence: TGTGCCAGCAGCTTGTTTTACGGACAGAACTATGGCTACACCTTC.

The chain has TRBV30 and TRBJ1-2; weak D call: TRBD1 (6 bases). Germline CDR1 and CDR2: GTSNPN and SVGIG (reference sequence). V shed 0 bases and J shed 4 bases, with 15 bases lying between them. The CDR3 runs to 15 residues. Written as DNA, the CDR3 is TGTGCCTGGAGTGTACCTAACAGGGCCCTCTATGGCTACACCTTC. This encodes CAWSVPNRALYGYTF.

The chain uses TRBV21-1 and TRBJ2-3; the table's D call, TRBD2, has no DNA check behind it. TRBV21-1 is recorded as a pseudogene. This CDR3 spans 19 amino acids. CDR3 nucleotides: TGTGCCAGCAGCAAAGAAGCGGGAACTCGGGAACTAAGCACAGATACGCAGTATTTT. Its protein is CASSKEAGTRELSTDTQYF.

This clone has a handful of counts. The V call is TRBV7-8, the J call TRBJ2-7; TRBD1 agrees at 12 bases. There are 15 residues in the CDR3. Losses at the gene ends were 2 bases for V and 3 bases for J; bases not matched to a gene: 2. Germline CDR1 and CDR2: SGHVS and FQNEAQ. The CDR3 spells CASSLRDRGHYEQYF. CDR3 nucleotide sequence: TGTGCCAGCAGCTTACGGGACAGGGGGCACTACGAGCAGTACTTC.